This T cell receptor beta chain was captured by sequencing in a study of T cell responses to AZD1222 COVID-19 vaccine. Findings and caveats of the study: Repertoires were obtained solely post-peak T cell response. Two AZD1222 doses significantly raised spike-specific TCR breadth and depth over controls. Donors skewed white British and female; clonal diversity was possibly underestimated.

TCRdb keeps only in-frame clones here, not all; method: immunoSEQ multiplex PCR. The sample consists of about 84,000 clones, 70% to 90% of them appearing once. Second-dose timings of about 4 or about 12 weeks were pooled. Details on this clone: Its antigen is undetermined.

This sequence originates from an adult who received the AZD1222 COVID-19 vaccine. The specimen comprised peripheral blood, sampled 28 days after the second AZD1222 dose.

DNA of the CDR3: TGTGCTAGTGGGGGGACAGGGGCCAACTATGGCTACACCTTC. This sequence encodes CASGGTGANYGYTF. This rearrangement joins TRBV12-5 to TRBJ1-2, with 10 positions matching TRBD1. CDR3 length: 14 amino acids. Germline loops: CDR1 LGHNT, CDR2 FRNRAP. V shed 6 bases and J 2 bases; nucleotides not matched to a gene: 3. The whole variable domain, remainder taken from reference TRBV12-5 and TRBJ1-2, is DARVTQTPRHKVTEMGQEVTMRCQPILGHNTVFWYRQTMMQGLELLAYFRNRAPLDDSGMPKDRFSAEMPDATLATLKIQPSEPRDSAVYFCASGGTGANYGYTFGSGTRLTVV.